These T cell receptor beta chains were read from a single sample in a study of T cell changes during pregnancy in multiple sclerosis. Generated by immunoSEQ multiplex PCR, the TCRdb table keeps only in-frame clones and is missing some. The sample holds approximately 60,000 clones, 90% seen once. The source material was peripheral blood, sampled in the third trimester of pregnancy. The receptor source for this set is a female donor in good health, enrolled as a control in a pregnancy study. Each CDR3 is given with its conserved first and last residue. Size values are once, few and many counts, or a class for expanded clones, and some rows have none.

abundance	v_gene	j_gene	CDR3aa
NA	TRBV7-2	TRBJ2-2	CASSPSGTPTGELFF
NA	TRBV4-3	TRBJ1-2	CASSHSSRDRGGYGYTF
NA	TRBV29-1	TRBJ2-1	CSVLPTSGAHEQFF
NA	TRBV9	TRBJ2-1	CASSVDQYNEQFF
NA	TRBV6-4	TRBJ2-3	CASSDGHRTDTQYF
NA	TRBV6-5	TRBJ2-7	CASRDSPYEQYF
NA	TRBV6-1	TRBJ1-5	CASRDQRYSNQPQHF
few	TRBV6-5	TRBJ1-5	CASSSDRDLQPQHF
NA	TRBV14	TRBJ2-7	CASSHWDYYYEQYF
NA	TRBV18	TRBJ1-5	CASSPGTGGSNQPQHF
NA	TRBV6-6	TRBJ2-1	CASSPGLAGRNEQFF
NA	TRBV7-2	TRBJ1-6	CASSLLGGASDSPLHF
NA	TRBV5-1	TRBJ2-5	CASSLPTSGGRETQYF
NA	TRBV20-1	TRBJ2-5	CSAWGGTQYF
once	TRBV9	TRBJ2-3	CASSGTSGAPPTQYF
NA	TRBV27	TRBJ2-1	CVTSGAYNEQFF
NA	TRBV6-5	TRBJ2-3	CASSYLLADTQYF
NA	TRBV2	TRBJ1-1	CASSETMGSVGGTEAFF
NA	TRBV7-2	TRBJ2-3	CASSPGLIGTDTQYF
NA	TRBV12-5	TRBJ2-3	CASGQLAGGKHTQYF
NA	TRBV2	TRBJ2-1	CAVRVTGTIEQFF
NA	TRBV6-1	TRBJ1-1	CAIFGQLNTEAFF